This paragraph reports one TCR beta chain. This clone was counted between two and nine times. Its antigen is currently not known. Within one base of it there is no much larger clone, and no base qualities were kept. This sample is drawn from a study of OX40 agonist ivuxolimab in advanced cancers. For the wider study: Ivuxolimab, which targeted the costimulatory receptor OX40 (CD134), was an agonistic, fully human IgG2 monoclonal antibody. The dose-escalation cohort was roughly 83% male with a mean age of around 64 years, ranging from roughly 20 to 80. Of the roughly 51 dose-escalation patients, hepatocellular carcinoma was present in roughly 19, melanoma in some 15, renal cell carcinoma in 9 and head and neck cancer in 9. Partial responses were achieved by three dose-escalation patients, of whom one had hepatocellular carcinoma and two had cutaneous melanoma. Peripheral TCRbeta sequencing was intended to test whether TCR sequence diversity was altered and clonal T-cell expansion was caused by ivuxolimab. The paper covers the monotherapy dose-escalation part of the phase I ivuxolimab trial, which included N of about 50 patients. Patients were allowed to have had prior anti-PD-1, anti-PD-L1 or anti-CTLA-4 therapy, and 40% to 45% of the dose-escalation patients had been treated with checkpoint inhibitors. Intravenous ivuxolimab was administered to patients every 2 weeks at six dose levels: 0.01, 0.1, 0.3, 1.5, 3 and 10 mg/kg.

Beyond this particular receptor, the publication reports: Low levels of normalized T-cell clonal expansion were also seen in some nonresponding patients. In the 0.1-3.0 mg/kg groups, partial responders had among the lowest normalized peripheral clonal expansion, particularly in CD8+ T cells. At doses of 0.1 to 3.0 mg/kg, clonal expansion of both CD4+ and CD8+ T cells in blood was seen between baseline and week 6. After ivuxolimab, CD8+ T cells had more expanded clones than CD4+ T cells on average. Which antigens the clonally expanded peripheral T cells were specific for was not determined.

CDR1 and CDR2, per the germline V gene, are SGHVS and FNYEAQ. Germline trimming: 0 bases from V, 3 bases from J; junction bases outside gene matches: 4. Taken from cysteine to phenylalanine, the CDR3 has 15 residues. CDR3 DNA only is kept here, 45 bases in frame from base 1. For sequencing of the TCRbeta CDR3 region, genomic DNA was extracted from the sorted cells. The immunoSEQ Assay was used to sequence the TCRbeta CDR3 regions. In its TCRdb copy, this immuneACCESS table keeps in-frame sequences only and misses some clones. Where compared with another copy, unresolved V genes explain less than half of these, and the others have no known cause. The sample table lists about 90,000 clones, about nine tenths of them with a count of one. Approximately 0.3% of the sample rests with the top ten. Patients with a history of autoimmune disease or receiving systemic immunosuppression were excluded from the trial. Peripheral blood for TCR sequencing was collected from all dose cohorts at baseline, on cycle 4 day 1, and on cycle 7 day 1. The samples were taken from a phase I, first-in-human, multicenter, open-label dose-escalation trial of ivuxolimab. Adults with locally advanced or metastatic head and neck squamous cell, hepatocellular, melanoma or renal cell carcinoma were enrolled in the trial. Before TCR sequencing, CD4+ T cells and CD8+ T cells were sorted from peripheral blood as separate populations.

This clonotype was obtained from an adult with an advanced solid tumor such as melanoma, head and neck, liver or kidney cancer. The input for sequencing was CD4+ or CD8+ T cells sorted from blood, taken in a trial of the OX40 agonist ivuxolimab. The chain links TRBV7-6 with TRBJ2-7; TRBD2 agrees with 8 junctional bases. The DNA reads TGTGCCAGCAGCTTAGCCGGGACTAGGGGCTACGAGCAGTACTTC. Translated, this is CASSLAGTRGYEQYF. Supplemented by the reference TRBV7-6 and TRBJ2-7 proteins around the CDR3, the complete variable domain is GAGVSQSPRYKVTKRGQDVALRCDPISGHVSLYWYRQALGQGPEFLTYFNYEAQQDKSGLPNDRFSAERPEGSISTLTIQRTEQRDSAMYRCASSLAGTRGYEQYFGPGTRLTVT.